The following is a T cell receptor beta chain sequence with its context. Its antigen is not known. The sample is drawn from a study of cytotoxic CD8 clonotypes in ibrutinib-treated CLL. Across the whole study: Recorded responses included approximately 25 partial and 2 complete; following median about 68 months, roughly 15 stayed remitted and about 12 progressed. Overall study results and limits: Sustained-remission and progressing patients' sampling times differed. Clonality increased at ibrutinib response, then returned toward baseline at progression. Clonotypes that were public were uncommon, and they contracted or stayed stable on treatment.

The V gene's germline CDR1 is SEHNR and CDR2 FQNEAQ (reference sequence). The CDR3 runs 16 residues. V lost 6 bases and J lost 9, with 24 bases in between. Profiling relied on immunoSEQ multiplex PCR, and the TCRdb table lists in-frame clones only, not all of them. The sample consists of about 140,000 clones, around three quarters of them appearing once. The receptor was derived from a human donor with chronic lymphocytic leukemia. The chain employs TRBV7-9 and TRBJ2-1, with D tentatively TRBD1 (5 bases). The material sequenced was PBMCs, taken after 12 months of ibrutinib treatment. DNA of the CDR3: TGTGCCAGCAGGCAGGCGGCCCAAGGGGTGCGACTTGAGCAGTTCTTC. It is translated as CASRQAAQGVRLEQFF.